Presented here are 6 T cell receptor beta chains from one specimen sequenced in a study of blood T cell repertoires in COVID-19. The data were produced by immunoSEQ multiplex PCR, yet TCRdb's version contains in-frame clones alone and is incomplete. The table has a few hundred thousand clones, about 89% seen once; the top ten hold around 0.8%. Sample: peripheral blood. The receptors come from a man aged 25-45 years with acute or convalescent COVID-19.

V is TRBV10-1 and J is TRBJ1-1, with a weak D call TRBD1 (6 bases). The germline V gene has CDR1 WNHNN and CDR2 SYGVQD (reference sequence). The CDR3 length is 15 residues. The V gene lost 2 bases and the J gene lost 2 bases, with 12 bases spanning the gap. CDR3 nucleotide sequence: TGCGCCAGCAGTGAGCTACCGGGACATAACACTGAAGCTTTCTTT. Encoded protein: CASSELPGHNTEAFF.

The rearrangement uses TRBV5-8 and TRBJ1-3; tentatively, D is TRBD1 (6 bases). Trimming pared 0 bases from V and 4 bases from J, leaving 11 bases between. Per the germline V gene, CDR1 is SGHTS and CDR2 is YDEGEE. This CDR3 spans 15 amino acids. CDR3 DNA sequence: TGTGCCAGCAGCTTGGGACAGGTCTCAGGAAACACCATATATTTT. Protein: CASSLGQVSGNTIYF.

The J gene is TRBJ2-5, the V gene TRBV11-3; 10 nucleotides line up with TRBD2. Trimming at V came to 1 base and at J to 4 bases, leaving 9 bases not matched to a gene. The CDR3 runs 17 residues. CDR1 is SGHNT and CDR2 is YENEEA in the germline V gene. In nucleotides, the CDR3 is TGTGCCAGCAGCTTAGGGGCCGGGACTAGCGACGGAGAGACCCAGTACTTC. The encoded protein is CASSLGAGTSDGETQYF. The whole variable domain, filled in from reference TRBV11-3 and TRBJ2-5, reads EAGVVQSPRYKIIEKKQPVAFWCNPISGHNTLYWYLQNLGQGPELLIRYENEEAVDDSQLPKDRFSAERLKGVDSTLKIQPAELGDSAVYLCASSLGAGTSDGETQYFGPGTRLLVL.

The gene calls are TRBV27 and TRBJ1-1; the D gene is possibly TRBD1 (6 bases). CDR3 size: 13 residues. The germline gives CDR1 MNHEY, CDR2 SMNVEV (reference sequence). Trimming pared 3 bases from V and 5 bases from J, leaving 10 bases between. CDR3 residues: CASSFSGQTEAFF. The CDR3 nucleotides are TGTGCCAGCAGTTTTTCGGGACAAACTGAAGCTTTCTTT.

The chain recombines TRBV27 with TRBJ2-7, with D tentatively TRBD2 (6 bases). V was shortened by 7 bases and J by 2 bases, with 15 bases between the two germline ends. CDR1 is MNHEY, CDR2 SMNVEV, per germline (reference sequence). This CDR3 has 14 residues. The CDR3 spells CASTSLEGTYEQYF. For the CDR3, the DNA is TGTGCCAGCACCTCCTTGGAGGGGACCTACGAGCAGTACTTC.

This rearrangement joins TRBV5-8 to TRBJ2-3, with a tentative D call TRBD1 (6 bases). The V end lost 5 bases, the J end lost 4 bases, and 17 bases lay between the germline ends. The CDR3 is made up of 15 amino acids. From germline, CDR1 is SGHTS and CDR2 YDEGEE. The CDR3 loop reads CASRERGRGPDTQYF. For the CDR3, the DNA is TGTGCCAGCAGGGAGCGTGGCAGGGGCCCAGATACGCAGTATTTT.